A selection of T cell receptor beta chains follows, all from one sample in a study of cytomegalovirus exposure and HLA in healthy donors. The table came from immunoSEQ multiplex PCR; TCRdb's copy has only in-frame clones and leaves some out. The sample consists of under 150,000 clones, about 85% of them appearing once. Sample: PBMCs. The receptors shown here come from a boy younger than 18 in good health and CMV-seronegative. Each CDR3 is given with its conserved first and last residue. Each record gives: clone size, J gene, V gene, D gene, CDR3 protein, CDR3 DNA. The D gene is left open where the match is weak. Size is omitted from some rows. Given values are once, few, many or a class for expanded clones.

clone_size: -
j_call: TRBJ1-2
v_call: TRBV19
d_call: -
cdr3_aa: CASSPPSYGYTF
cdr3_nt: TGTGCCAGTAGTCCCCCGTCCTATGGCTACACCTTC

clone_size: -
j_call: TRBJ1-5
v_call: TRBV2
d_call: TRBD1
cdr3_aa: CASSAERTGVQPQHF
cdr3_nt: TGTGCCAGCAGTGCGGAACGGACAGGGGTCCAGCCCCAGCATTTT

clone_size: -
j_call: TRBJ1-1
v_call: TRBV14
d_call: -
cdr3_aa: CASSQGRVYTEAFF
cdr3_nt: TGTGCCAGCAGCCAGGGCAGGGTTTACACTGAAGCTTTCTTT

clone_size: -
j_call: TRBJ1-2
v_call: TRBV10-2
d_call: -
cdr3_aa: CASSERGGYGYTF
cdr3_nt: TGCGCCAGCAGTGAACGGGGAGGCTATGGCTACACCTTC

clone_size: -
j_call: TRBJ2-2
v_call: TRBV19
d_call: TRBD2
cdr3_aa: CASSSGLAGELFF
cdr3_nt: TGTGCCAGTAGTTCGGGACTAGCCGGGGAGCTGTTTTTT

clone_size: -
j_call: TRBJ2-3
v_call: TRBV29-1
d_call: -
cdr3_aa: CSVSNGTGASTDTQYF
cdr3_nt: TGCAGCGTCTCTAACGGGACGGGAGCCAGCACAGATACGCAGTATTTT

clone_size: -
j_call: TRBJ2-5
v_call: TRBV7-6
d_call: -
cdr3_aa: CASSDAGAAFETQYF
cdr3_nt: TGTGCCAGCAGCGATGCGGGGGCGGCTTTTGAGACCCAGTACTTC

clone_size: -
j_call: TRBJ1-2
v_call: TRBV6-4
d_call: TRBD1
cdr3_aa: CASTDRIYGYTF
cdr3_nt: TGTGCCAGCACGGACAGGATCTATGGCTACACCTTC

clone_size: few
j_call: TRBJ2-7
v_call: TRBV21-1
d_call: -
cdr3_aa: CASSRHLQGKPAYEQYF
cdr3_nt: TGTGCCAGCAGCAGACACTTACAGGGGAAGCCCGCCTACGAGCAGTACTTC

clone_size: -
j_call: TRBJ2-7
v_call: TRBV5-1
d_call: TRBD1
cdr3_aa: CATAGGPHHDEQYF
cdr3_nt: TGCGCCACCGCAGGGGGCCCGCACCACGACGAGCAGTACTTC

clone_size: once
j_call: TRBJ2-3
v_call: TRBV11-2
d_call: -
cdr3_aa: CASSFFGGASTDTQYF
cdr3_nt: TGTGCCAGCAGCTTTTTTGGGGGGGCCAGCACAGATACGCAGTATTTT

clone_size: -
j_call: TRBJ2-7
v_call: TRBV7-9
d_call: TRBD2
cdr3_aa: CASKGGSYEQYF
cdr3_nt: TGTGCCAGCAAGGGCGGGAGTTACGAGCAGTACTTC

clone_size: -
j_call: TRBJ2-7
v_call: TRBV7-8
d_call: -
cdr3_aa: CASSPQSGSFSYEQYF
cdr3_nt: TGTGCCAGCAGCCCACAGTCTGGCAGTTTCTCCTACGAGCAGTACTTC

clone_size: -
j_call: TRBJ1-3
v_call: TRBV18
d_call: -
cdr3_aa: CASSPSVGSGNTIYF
cdr3_nt: TGTGCCAGCTCACCGTCAGTTGGCTCTGGAAACACCATATATTTT

clone_size: -
j_call: TRBJ1-1
v_call: TRBV5-1
d_call: -
cdr3_aa: CASSLGKGLKRTEAFF
cdr3_nt: TGCGCCAGCAGCTTGGGCAAGGGGCTAAAGCGAACTGAAGCTTTCTTT